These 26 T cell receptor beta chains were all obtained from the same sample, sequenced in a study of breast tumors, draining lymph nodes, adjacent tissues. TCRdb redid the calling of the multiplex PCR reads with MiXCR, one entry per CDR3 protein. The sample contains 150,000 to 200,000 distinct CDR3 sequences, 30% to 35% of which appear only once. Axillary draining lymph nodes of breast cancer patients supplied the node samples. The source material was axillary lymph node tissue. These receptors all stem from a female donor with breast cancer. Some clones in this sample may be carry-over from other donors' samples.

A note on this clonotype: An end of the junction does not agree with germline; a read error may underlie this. The DNA of the CDR3 is TGTGCCAGCAGTGAATACGGTGCAGGCCAAGTCACTGAAGCTCTCTTT. As protein: CASSEYGAGQVTEALF. The chain carries TRBV25-1 and TRBJ1-1; D uncertain. Germline lookup yields CDR1 MGHDK and CDR2 SYGVNS. There are 16 residues in the CDR3.

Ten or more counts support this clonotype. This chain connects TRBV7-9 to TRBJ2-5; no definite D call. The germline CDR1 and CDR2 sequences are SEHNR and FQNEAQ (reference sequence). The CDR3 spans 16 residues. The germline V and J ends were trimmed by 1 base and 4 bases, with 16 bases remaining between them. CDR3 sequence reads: CASSLGPPSTSETQYF. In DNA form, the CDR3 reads TGTGCCAGCAGCTTAGGTCCCCCCTCCACCTCAGAGACCCAGTACTTC.

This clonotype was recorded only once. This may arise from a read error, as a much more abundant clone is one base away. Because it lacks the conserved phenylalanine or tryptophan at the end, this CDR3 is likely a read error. CDR3 nucleotide sequence: TGCAGTGCTATTTCTTTGCGGGGGGTCAATGAGCAGTTCCTC. Encoded protein: CSAISLRGVNEQFL. This chain uses TRBV20-1 with TRBJ2-1, with TRBD2 matching 8 bases. The CDR3 runs to 14 residues. With 4 bases clipped from V and 6 bases from J, the junction kept 8 bases outside the gene matches. Germline CDR1 reads DFQATT; CDR2 reads SNEGSKA (reference sequence).

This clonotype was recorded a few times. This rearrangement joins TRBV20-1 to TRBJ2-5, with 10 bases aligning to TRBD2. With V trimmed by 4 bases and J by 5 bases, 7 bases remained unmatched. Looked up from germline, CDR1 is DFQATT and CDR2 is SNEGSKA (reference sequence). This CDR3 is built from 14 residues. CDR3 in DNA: TGCAGTGCTACTAGCGGGAGAGGCATGGAGACCCAGTACTTC. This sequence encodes CSATSGRGMETQYF.

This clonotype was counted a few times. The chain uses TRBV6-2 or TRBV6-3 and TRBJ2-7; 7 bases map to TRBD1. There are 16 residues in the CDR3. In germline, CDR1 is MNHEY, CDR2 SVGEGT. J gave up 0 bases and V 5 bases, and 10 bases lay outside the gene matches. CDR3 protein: CASSQPPGTDSYEQYF. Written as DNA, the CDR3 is TGTGCCAGCAGTCAGCCTCCCGGGACAGACTCCTACGAGCAGTACTTC.

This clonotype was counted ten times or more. CDR3 loop: CSANRAGDSYEQYF. Here the CDR3 DNA reads TGCAGTGCCAATCGGGCAGGGGACTCCTACGAGCAGTACTTC. V gene TRBV20-1 combines with J gene TRBJ2-7; possibly TRBD1 for D (6 bases). The germline gives CDR1 DFQATT, CDR2 SNEGSKA (reference sequence). V lost 6 bases and J lost 0, with 15 bases in between. CDR3 length equals 14 residues.

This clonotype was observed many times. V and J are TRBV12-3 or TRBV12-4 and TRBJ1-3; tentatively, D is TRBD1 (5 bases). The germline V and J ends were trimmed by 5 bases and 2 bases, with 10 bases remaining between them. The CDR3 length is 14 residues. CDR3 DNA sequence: TGTGCCAGCAGTCAACAGGTCGCTGGAAACACCATATATTTT. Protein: CASSQQVAGNTIYF.

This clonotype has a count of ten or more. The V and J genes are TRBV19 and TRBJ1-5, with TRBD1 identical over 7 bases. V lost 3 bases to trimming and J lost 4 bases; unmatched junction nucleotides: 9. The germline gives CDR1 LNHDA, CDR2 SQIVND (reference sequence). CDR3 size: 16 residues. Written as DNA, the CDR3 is TGTGCCAGTAGTATGAAACAGGGGCTCCCAAATCAGCCCCAGCATTTT. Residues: CASSMKQGLPNQPQHF.

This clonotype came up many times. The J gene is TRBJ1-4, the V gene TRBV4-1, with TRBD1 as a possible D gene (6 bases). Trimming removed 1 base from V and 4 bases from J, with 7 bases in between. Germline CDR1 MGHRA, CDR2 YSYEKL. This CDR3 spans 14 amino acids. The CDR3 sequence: CASSQGTVNEKLFF. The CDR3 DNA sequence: TGCGCCAGCAGCCAAGGGACAGTTAATGAAAAACTGTTTTTT.

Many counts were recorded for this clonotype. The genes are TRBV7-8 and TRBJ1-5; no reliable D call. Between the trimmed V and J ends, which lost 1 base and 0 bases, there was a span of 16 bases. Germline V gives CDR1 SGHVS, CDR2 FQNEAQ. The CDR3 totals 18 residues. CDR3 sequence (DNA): TGTGCCAGCAGCTTAGACGGCCGGGGTTGGCATAGCAATCAGCCCCAGCATTTT. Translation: CASSLDGRGWHSNQPQHF.

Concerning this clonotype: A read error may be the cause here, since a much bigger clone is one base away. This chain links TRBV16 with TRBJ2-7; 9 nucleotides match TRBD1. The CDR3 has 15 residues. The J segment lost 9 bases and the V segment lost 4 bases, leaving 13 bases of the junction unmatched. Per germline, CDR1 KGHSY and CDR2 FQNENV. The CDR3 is CASSRQGQGLSGQYF. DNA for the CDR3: TGTGCCAGCAGCCGACAGGGACAGGGCCTATCAGGGCAGTACTTC. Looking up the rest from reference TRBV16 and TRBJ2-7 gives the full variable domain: GEEVAQTPKHLVRGEGQKAKLYCAPIKGHSYVFWYQQVLKNEFKFLISFQNENVFDETGMPKERFSAKCLPNSPCSLEIQATKLEDSAVYFCASSRQGQGLSGQYFGPGTRLTVT.

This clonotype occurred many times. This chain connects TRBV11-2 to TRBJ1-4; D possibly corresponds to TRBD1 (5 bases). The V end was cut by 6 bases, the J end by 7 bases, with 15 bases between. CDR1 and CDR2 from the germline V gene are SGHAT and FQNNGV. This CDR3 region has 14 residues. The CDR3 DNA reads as TGTGCCAGCAGTAAACAGGAAAAGGGTGAAAAACTGTTTTTT. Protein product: CASSKQEKGEKLFF.

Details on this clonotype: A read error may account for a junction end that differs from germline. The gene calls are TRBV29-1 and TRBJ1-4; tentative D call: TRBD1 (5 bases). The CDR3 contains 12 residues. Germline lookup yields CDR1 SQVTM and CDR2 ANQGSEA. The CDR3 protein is CSVQETAEKLFF. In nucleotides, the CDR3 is TGCAGCGTTCAAGAGACAGCTGAAAAACTGTTTTTT.

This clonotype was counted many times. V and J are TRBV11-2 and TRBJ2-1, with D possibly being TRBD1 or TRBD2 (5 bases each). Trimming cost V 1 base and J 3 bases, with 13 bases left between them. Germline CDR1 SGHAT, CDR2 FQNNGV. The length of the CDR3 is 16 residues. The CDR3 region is CASSLGGDLFYNEQFF. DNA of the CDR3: TGTGCCAGCAGCTTAGGAGGGGATCTCTTCTACAATGAGCAGTTCTTC.

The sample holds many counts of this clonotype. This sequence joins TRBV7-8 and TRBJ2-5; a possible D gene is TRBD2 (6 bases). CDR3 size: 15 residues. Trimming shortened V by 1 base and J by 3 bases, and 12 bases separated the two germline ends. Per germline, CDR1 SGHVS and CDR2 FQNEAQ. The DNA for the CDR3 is TGTGCCAGCAGCTTAGTCGCGGGGCGGGAAGAGACCCAGTACTTC. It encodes CASSLVAGREETQYF.

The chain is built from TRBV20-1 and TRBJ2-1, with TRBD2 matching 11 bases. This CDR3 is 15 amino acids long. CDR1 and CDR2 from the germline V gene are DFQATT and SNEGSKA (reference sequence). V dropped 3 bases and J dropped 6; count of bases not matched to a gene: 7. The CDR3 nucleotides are TGCAGTGCTAGTAGCGGGAGGGCCAAGGGCAATGAGCAGTTCTTC. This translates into CSASSGRAKGNEQFF.

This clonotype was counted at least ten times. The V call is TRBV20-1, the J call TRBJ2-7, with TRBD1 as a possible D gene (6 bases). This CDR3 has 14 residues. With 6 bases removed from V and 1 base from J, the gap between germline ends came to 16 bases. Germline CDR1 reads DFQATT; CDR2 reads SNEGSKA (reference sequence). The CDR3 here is CSARMAGASYEQYF. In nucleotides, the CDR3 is TGCAGTGCGAGAATGGCAGGGGCATCCTACGAGCAGTACTTC.

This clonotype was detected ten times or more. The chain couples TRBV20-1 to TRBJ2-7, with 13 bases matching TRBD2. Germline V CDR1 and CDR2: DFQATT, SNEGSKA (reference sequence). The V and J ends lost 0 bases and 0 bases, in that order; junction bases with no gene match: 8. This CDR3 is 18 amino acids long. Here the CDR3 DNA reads TGCAGTGCTAGAGATCAGGGGACTAGCGGGACCCGCTCCTACGAGCAGTACTTC. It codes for CSARDQGTSGTRSYEQYF.

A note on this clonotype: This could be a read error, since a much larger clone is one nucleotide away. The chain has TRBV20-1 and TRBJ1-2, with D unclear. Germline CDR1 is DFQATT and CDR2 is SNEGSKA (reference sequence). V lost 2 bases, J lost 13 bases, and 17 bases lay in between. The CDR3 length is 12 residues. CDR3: CSARPHPPYPTF. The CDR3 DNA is TGCAGTGCTAGACCACATCCCCCCTATCCCACCTTC.

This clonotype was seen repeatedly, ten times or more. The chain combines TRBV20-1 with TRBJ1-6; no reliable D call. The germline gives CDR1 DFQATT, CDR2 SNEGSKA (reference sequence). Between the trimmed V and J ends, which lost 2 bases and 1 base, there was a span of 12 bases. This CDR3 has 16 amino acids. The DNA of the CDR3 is TGCAGTGCTAGATTGAACGGAGGATCCTATAATTCACCCCTCCACTTT. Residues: CSARLNGGSYNSPLHF.

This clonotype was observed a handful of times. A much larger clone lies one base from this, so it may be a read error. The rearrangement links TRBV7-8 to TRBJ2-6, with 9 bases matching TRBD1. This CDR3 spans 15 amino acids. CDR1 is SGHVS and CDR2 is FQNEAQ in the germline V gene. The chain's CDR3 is CASSPQGAGANVLPF. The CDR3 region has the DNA TGTGCCAGCAGCCCACAGGGGGCTGGGGCCAACGTCCTGCCTTTC. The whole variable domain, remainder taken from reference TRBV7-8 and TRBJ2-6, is GAGVSQSPRYKVAKRGQDVALRCDPISGHVSLFWYQQALGQGPEFLTYFQNEAQLDKSGLPSDRFFAERPEGSVSTLKIQRTQQEDSAVYLCASSPQGAGANVLPFGAGSRLTVL.

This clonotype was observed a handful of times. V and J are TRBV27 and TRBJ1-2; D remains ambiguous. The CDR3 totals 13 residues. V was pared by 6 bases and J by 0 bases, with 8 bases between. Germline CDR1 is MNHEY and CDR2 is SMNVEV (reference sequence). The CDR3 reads CASRELTNYGYTF. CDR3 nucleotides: TGTGCCAGCAGGGAGTTGACTAACTATGGCTACACCTTC.

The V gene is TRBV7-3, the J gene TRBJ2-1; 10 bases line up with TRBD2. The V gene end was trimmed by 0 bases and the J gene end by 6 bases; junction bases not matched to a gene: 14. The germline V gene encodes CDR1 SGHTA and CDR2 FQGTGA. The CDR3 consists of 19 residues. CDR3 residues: CASSLTGLPGLAFPNEQFF. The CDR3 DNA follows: TGTGCCAGCAGCTTAACGGGCCTCCCGGGACTAGCGTTCCCCAATGAGCAGTTCTTC.

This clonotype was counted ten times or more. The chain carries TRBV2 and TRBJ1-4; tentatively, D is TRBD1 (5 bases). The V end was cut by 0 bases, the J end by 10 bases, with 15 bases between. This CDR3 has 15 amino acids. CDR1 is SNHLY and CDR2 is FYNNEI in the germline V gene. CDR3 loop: CASSEALAGKVKLFF. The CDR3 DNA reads TGTGCCAGCAGTGAAGCTTTGGCAGGGAAGGTAAAACTGTTTTTT.

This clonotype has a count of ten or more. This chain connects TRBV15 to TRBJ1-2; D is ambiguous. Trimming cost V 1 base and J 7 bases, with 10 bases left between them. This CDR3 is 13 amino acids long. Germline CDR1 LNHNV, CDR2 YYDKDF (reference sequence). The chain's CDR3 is CATSRAWRGGYTF. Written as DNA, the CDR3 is TGTGCCACCAGCAGAGCCTGGCGCGGTGGCTACACCTTC.

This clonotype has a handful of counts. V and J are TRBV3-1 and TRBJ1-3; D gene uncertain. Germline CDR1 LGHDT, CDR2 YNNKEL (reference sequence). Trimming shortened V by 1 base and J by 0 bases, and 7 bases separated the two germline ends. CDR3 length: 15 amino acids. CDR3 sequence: CASSQAVFSGNTIYF. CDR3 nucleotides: TGTGCCAGCAGCCAAGCGGTTTTCTCTGGAAACACCATATATTTT.